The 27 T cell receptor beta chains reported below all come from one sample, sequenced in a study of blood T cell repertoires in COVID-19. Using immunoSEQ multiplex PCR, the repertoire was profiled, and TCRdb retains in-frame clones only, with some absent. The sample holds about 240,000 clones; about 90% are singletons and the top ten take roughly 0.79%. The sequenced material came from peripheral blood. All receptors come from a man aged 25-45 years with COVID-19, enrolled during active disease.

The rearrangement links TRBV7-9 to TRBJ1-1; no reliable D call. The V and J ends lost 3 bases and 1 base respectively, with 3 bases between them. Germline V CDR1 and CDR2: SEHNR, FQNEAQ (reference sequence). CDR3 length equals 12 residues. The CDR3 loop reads CASSFQNTEAFF. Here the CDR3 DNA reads TGTGCCAGCAGCTTCCAGAACACTGAAGCTTTCTTT.

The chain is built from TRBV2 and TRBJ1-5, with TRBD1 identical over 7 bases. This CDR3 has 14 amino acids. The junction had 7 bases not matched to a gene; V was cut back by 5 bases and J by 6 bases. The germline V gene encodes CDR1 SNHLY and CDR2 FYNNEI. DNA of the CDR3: TGTGCCAGCAGTCAGCCACAGGGGAGTCAGCCCCAGCATTTT. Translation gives CASSQPQGSQPQHF.

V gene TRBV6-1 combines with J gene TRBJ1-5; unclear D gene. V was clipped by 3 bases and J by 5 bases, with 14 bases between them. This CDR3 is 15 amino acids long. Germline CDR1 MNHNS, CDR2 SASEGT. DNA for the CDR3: TGTGCCAGCAGTGAGGTGGCAGGAAGAGATCAGCCCCAGCATTTT. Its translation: CASSEVAGRDQPQHF.

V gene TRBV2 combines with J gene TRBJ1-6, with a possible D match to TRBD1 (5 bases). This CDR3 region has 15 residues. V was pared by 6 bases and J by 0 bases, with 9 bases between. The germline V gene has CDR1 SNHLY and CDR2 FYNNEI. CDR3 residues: CASRDSSSYNSPLHF. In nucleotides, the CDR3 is TGTGCCAGCAGAGACAGTAGCTCCTATAATTCACCCCTCCACTTT.

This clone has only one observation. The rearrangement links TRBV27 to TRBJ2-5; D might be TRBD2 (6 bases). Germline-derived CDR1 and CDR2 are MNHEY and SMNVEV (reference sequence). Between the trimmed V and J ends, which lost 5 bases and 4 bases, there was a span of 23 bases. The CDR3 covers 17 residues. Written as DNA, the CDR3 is TGTGCCAGCAGTAACGACAGCTCCGGGACTGGACTAGAGACCCAGTACTTC. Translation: CASSNDSSGTGLETQYF.

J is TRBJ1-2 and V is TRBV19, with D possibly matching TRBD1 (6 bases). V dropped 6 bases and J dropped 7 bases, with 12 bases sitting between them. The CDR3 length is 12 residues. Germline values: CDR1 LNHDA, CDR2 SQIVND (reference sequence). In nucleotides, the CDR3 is TGTGCCAGTAGCTTTACAGGGAGTGGCTACACCTTC. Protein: CASSFTGSGYTF. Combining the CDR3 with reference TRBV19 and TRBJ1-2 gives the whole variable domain DGGITQSPKYLFRKEGQNVTLSCEQNLNHDAMYWYRQDPGQGLRLIYYSQIVNDFQKGDIAEGYSVSREKKESFPLTVTSAQKNPTAFYLCASSFTGSGYTFGSGTRLTVV.

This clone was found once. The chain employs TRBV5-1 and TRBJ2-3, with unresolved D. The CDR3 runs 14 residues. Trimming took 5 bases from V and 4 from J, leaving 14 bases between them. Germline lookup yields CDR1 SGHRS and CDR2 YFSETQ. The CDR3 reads CASRNEAPADTQYF. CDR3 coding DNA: TGCGCCAGCAGAAACGAAGCCCCGGCAGATACGCAGTATTTT.

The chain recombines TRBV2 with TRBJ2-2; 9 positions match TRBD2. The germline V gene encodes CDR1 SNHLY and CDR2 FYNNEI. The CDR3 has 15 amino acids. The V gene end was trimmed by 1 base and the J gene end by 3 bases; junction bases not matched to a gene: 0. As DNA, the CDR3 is TGTGCCAGCAGTGAAGAGCGGGGGGACACCGGGGAGCTGTTTTTT. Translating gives CASSEERGDTGELFF.

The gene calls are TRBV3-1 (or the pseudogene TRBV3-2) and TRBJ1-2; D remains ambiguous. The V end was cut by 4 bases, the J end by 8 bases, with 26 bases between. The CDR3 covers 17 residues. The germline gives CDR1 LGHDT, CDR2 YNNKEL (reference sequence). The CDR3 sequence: CASSPHVSDTRLRGYTF. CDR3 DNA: TGTGCCAGCAGCCCCCATGTTAGTGACACCCGCTTGAGAGGCTACACCTTC.

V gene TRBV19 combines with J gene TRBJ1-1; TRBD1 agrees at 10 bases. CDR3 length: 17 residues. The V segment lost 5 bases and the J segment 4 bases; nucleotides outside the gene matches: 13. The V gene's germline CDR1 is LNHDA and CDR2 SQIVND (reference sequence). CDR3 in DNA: TGTGCCAGTAGTTTATCCGGGACAGGGGCTTGGGGCACTGAAGCTTTCTTT. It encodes CASSLSGTGAWGTEAFF.

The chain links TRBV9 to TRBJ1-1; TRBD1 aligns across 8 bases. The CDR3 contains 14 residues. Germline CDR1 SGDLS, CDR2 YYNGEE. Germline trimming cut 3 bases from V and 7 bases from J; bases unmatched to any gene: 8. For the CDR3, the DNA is TGTGCCAGCAGCGCCGACAGGGGAACGGATGAAGCTTTCTTT. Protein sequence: CASSADRGTDEAFF.

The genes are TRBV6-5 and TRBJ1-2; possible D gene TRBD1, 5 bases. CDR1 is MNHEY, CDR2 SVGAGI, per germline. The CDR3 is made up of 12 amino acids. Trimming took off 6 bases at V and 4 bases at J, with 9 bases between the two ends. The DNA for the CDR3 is TGTGCCAGCAGATCCCAGGGCTATGGCTACACCTTC. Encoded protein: CASRSQGYGYTF.

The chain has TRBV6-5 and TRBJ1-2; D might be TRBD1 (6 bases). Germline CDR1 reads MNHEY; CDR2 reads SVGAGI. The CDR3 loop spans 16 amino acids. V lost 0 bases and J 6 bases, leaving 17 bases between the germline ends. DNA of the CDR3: TGTGCCAGCAGTTACTCAGCAATCCGACAGGCGGATGGCTACACCTTC. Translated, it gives CASSYSAIRQADGYTF.

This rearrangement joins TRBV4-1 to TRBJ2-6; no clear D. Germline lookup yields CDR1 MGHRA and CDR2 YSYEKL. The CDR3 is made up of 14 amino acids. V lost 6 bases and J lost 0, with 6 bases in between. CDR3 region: CASSAVSGANVLTF. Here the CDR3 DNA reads TGCGCCAGCAGTGCGGTCTCTGGGGCCAACGTCCTGACTTTC.

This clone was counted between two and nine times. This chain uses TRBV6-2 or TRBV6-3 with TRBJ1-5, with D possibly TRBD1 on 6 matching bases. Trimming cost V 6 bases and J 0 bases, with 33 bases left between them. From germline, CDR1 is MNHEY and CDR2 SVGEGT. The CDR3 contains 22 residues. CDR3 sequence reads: CASSPRGLRREGGRTSNQPQHF. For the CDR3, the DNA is TGTGCCAGCAGCCCTAGAGGCCTTAGACGGGAGGGGGGCCGGACTAGCAATCAGCCCCAGCATTTT.

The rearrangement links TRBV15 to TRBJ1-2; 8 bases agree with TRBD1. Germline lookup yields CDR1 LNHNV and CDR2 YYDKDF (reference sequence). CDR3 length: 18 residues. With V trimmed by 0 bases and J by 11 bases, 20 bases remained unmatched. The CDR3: CATSRDYGTGSGWSPYTF. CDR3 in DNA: TGTGCCACCAGCAGAGATTATGGGACAGGTAGCGGGTGGAGCCCTTACACCTTC.

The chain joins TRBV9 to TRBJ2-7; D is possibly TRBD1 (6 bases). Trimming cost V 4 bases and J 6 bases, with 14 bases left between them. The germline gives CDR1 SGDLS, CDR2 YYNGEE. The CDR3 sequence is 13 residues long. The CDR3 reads CASSYRVGGEQYF. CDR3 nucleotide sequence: TGTGCCAGCAGCTACAGGGTTGGGGGCGAGCAGTACTTC.

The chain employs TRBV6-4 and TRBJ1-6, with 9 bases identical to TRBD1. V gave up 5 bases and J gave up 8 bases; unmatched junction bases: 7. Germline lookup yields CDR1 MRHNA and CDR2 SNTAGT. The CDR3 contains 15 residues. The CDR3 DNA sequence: TGTGCCAGCAGTCAAACAGGGGGCGCAGATTCACCCCTCCACTTT. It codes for CASSQTGGADSPLHF.

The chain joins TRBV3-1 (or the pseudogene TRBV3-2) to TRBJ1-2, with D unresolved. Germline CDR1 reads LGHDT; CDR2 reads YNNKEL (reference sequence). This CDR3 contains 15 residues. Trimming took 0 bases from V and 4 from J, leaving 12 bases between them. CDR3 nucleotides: TGTGCCAGCAGCCAAGATCTAGGCCAGCGCTATGGCTACACCTTC. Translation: CASSQDLGQRYGYTF.

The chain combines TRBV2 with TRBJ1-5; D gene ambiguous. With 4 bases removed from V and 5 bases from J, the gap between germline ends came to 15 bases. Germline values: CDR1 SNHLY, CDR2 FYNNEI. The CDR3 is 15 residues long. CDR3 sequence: CASSVGTVTDQPQHF. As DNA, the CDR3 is TGTGCCAGCAGTGTGGGCACTGTCACGGATCAGCCCCAGCATTTT.

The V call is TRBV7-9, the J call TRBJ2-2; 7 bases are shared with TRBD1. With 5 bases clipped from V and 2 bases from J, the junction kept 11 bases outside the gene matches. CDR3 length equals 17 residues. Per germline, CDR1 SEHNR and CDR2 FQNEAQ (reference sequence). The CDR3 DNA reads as TGTGCCAGCAGCGCGAAAGAAGGACAGGTTAACACCGGGGAGCTGTTTTTT. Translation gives CASSAKEGQVNTGELFF.

CDR3 in amino acids: CASSLRVTEAFF. For the CDR3, the DNA is TGTGCCAGCAGCTTACGGGTTACTGAAGCTTTCTTT. The genes are TRBV13 and TRBJ1-1, with D unresolved. This CDR3 has 12 residues. Trimming removed 2 bases at V and 5 bases at J, with 6 bases between. CDR1 and CDR2 from the germline V gene are PRHDT and FYEKMQ (reference sequence).

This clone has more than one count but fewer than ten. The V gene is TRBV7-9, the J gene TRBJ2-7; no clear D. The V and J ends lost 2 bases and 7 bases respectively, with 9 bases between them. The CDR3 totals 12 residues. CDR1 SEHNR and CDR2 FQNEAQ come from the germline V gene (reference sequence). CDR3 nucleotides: TGTGCCAGCAGCTTATTTCCGCGAGAGCAGTACTTC. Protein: CASSLFPREQYF.

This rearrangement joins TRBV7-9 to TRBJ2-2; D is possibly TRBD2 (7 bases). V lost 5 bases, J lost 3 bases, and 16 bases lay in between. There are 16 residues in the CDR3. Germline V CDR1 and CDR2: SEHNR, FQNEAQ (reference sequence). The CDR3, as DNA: TGTGCCAGCAGCCCTGTGGGGGGGCCGGACACCGGGGAGCTGTTTTTT. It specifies CASSPVGGPDTGELFF.

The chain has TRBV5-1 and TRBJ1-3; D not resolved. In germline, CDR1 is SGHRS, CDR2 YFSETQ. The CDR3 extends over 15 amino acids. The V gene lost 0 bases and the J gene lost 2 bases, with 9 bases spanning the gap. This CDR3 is CASSLGGSAGNTIYF. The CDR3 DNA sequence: TGCGCCAGCAGCTTGGGAGGATCCGCTGGAAACACCATATATTTT.

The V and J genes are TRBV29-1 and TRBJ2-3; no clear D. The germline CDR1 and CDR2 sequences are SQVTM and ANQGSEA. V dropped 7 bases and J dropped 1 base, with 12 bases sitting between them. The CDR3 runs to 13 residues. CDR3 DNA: TGCAGCGGATCGCCCCAGGGCACAGATACGCAGTATTTT. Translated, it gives CSGSPQGTDTQYF.

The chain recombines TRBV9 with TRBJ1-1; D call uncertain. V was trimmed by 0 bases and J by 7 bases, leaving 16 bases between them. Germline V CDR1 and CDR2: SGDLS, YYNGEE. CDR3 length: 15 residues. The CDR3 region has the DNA TGTGCCAGCAGCGTAGAGGCGTCGGGAGGGAATGAAGCTTTCTTT. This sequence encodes CASSVEASGGNEAFF.